The 8 T cell receptor beta chains in this list originate from one sample, sequenced in a study of identical twins. Using its own MiXCR run on the 5' RACE reads, TCRdb lists one record per CDR3 protein. This table holds hundreds of thousands of distinct CDR3 sequences, roughly 18% found once. The same data also went into a second study, on T cells expressing NK-cell markers.

The sequencing input was PBMCs. The receptors were sampled from a woman younger than 35 in good health.

The gene calls are TRBV5-4 and TRBJ2-1, with TRBD2 matching 9 bases. V was pared by 10 bases and J by 4 bases, with 9 bases of the junction left unmatched. CDR1 is SGHNT, CDR2 YYREEE, per germline (reference sequence). The CDR3 is 14 amino acids. CDR3 sequence (DNA): TGTGCCGTGAATAGCGGGAGCAGTTACAATGAGCAGTTCTTC. Encoded protein: CAVNSGSSYNEQFF.

The chain uses TRBV5-1 and TRBJ2-3; 12 bases map to TRBD2. Trimming cost V 3 bases and J 4 bases; bases outside gene matches: 6. The CDR3 is made up of 16 amino acids. Germline V CDR1 and CDR2: SGHRS, YFSETQ. The CDR3, as DNA: TGCGCCAGCAGCTCCGGACTAGCGGGGCTTGCAGATACGCAGTATTTT. This gives the protein CASSSGLAGLADTQYF. Full variable domain (remainder filled in from reference TRBV5-1 and TRBJ2-3): KAGVTQTPRYLIKTRGQQVTLSCSPISGHRSVSWYQQTPGQGLQFLFEYFSETQRNKGNFPGRFSGRQFSNSRSEMNVSTLELGDSALYLCASSSGLAGLADTQYFGPGTRLTVL.

This clonotype was counted between two and nine times. This chain connects TRBV6-5 to TRBJ2-7, with D maybe TRBD1 (6 bases). V was clipped by 0 bases and J by 3 bases, with 12 bases between them. The CDR3 loop spans 15 amino acids. In germline, CDR1 is MNHEY, CDR2 SVGAGI. The CDR3 sequence is CASSYSSGQLYEQYF. DNA for the CDR3: TGTGCCAGCAGTTACTCGTCCGGACAGCTCTACGAGCAGTACTTC.

This rearrangement joins TRBV20-1 to TRBJ2-5; 9 bases are a match to TRBD2. The V and J ends lost 5 bases and 4 bases, in that order; junction bases with no gene match: 8. CDR1 DFQATT and CDR2 SNEGSKA come from the germline V gene (reference sequence). The CDR3 runs 14 residues. The CDR3 protein is CSAGGGRAPETQYF. CDR3 nucleotides: TGCAGTGCTGGTGGCGGGAGGGCCCCAGAGACCCAGTACTTC.

The table lists this clonotype with a few counts. The chain is built from TRBV9 and TRBJ2-1, with a possible D match to TRBD1 (6 bases). CDR3 length equals 16 residues. V gave up 4 bases and J gave up 13 bases, with 27 bases separating them. CDR1 is SGDLS, CDR2 YYNGEE, per germline. CDR3 sequence: CASSSQRVEAKGVQFF. CDR3 DNA: TGTGCCAGCAGCTCTCAGCGAGTTGAAGCAAAGGGGGTCCAGTTCTTC.

The rearrangement joins TRBV7-2 to TRBJ2-5; D may be TRBD1 (6 bases). Trimming removed 4 bases at V and 4 bases at J, with 13 bases between. The germline CDR1 and CDR2 sequences are SGHTA and FQGNSA. This CDR3 contains 14 residues. CDR3 coding DNA: TGTGCCAGCAGCTGGCAGGGGAGTGGAGAGACCCAGTACTTC. Its translation: CASSWQGSGETQYF.

In this sample, this clonotype turned up a few times. The rearrangement joins TRBV7-3 to TRBJ2-1, with 10 bases identical to TRBD2. This CDR3 is 15 amino acids long. The V gene's germline CDR1 is SGHTA and CDR2 FQGTGA. The J segment lost 7 bases and the V segment lost 1 base, leaving 4 bases of the junction unmatched. CDR3 nucleotide sequence: TGTGCCAGCAGCTTAAGTAGCGGGGGGTTAAATGAGCAGTTCTTC. Translating gives CASSLSSGGLNEQFF.

J is TRBJ2-6 and V is TRBV12-3 or TRBV12-4; D remains ambiguous. V lost 8 bases and J 5 bases, leaving 16 bases between the germline ends. CDR3 length equals 15 residues. The CDR3, as DNA: TGTGCCAGCCGAACTTTACCAGACAGGGCCAACGTCCTGACTTTC. Its protein is CASRTLPDRANVLTF.